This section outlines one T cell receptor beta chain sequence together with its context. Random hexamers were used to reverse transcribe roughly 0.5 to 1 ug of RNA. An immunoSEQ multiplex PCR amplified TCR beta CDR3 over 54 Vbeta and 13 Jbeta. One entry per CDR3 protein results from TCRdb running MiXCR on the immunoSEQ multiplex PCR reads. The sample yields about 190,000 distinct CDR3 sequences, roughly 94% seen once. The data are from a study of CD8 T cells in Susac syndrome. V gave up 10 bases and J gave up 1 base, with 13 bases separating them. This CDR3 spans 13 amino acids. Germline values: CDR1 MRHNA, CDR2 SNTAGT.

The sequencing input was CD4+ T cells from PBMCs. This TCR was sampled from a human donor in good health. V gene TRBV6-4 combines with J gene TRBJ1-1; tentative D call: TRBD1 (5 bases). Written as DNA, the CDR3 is TGTGCCACTCGTTTGACAGCGAACACTGAAGCTTTCTTT. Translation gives CATRLTANTEAFF.